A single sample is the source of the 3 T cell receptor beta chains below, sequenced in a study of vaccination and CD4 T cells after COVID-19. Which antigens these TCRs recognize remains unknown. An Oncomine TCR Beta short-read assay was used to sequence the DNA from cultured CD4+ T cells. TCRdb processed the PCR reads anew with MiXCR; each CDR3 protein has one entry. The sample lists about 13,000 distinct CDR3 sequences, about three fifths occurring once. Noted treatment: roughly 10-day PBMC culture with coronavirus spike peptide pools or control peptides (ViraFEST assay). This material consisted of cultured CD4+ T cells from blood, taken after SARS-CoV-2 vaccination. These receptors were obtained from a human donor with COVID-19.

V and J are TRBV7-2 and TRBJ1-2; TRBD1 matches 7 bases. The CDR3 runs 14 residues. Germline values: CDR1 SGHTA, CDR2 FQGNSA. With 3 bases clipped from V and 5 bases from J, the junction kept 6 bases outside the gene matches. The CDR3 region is CASSFGRGNYGYTF. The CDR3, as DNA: TGTGCCAGCAGCTTCGGCAGGGGGAATTATGGCTACACCTTC.

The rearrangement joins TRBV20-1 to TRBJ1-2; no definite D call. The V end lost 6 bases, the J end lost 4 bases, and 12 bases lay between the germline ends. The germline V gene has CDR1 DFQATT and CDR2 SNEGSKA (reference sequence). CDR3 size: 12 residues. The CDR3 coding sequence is TGCAGTGCGGGAACGGAGGGCTATGGCTACACCTTC. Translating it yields CSAGTEGYGYTF.

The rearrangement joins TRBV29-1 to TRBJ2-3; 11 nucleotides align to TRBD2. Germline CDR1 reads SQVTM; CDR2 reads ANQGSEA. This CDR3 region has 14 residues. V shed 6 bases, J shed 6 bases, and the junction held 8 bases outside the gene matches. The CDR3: CSVVISGGADTQYF. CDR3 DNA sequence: TGCAGCGTCGTCATTAGCGGGGGGGCTGATACGCAGTATTTT.